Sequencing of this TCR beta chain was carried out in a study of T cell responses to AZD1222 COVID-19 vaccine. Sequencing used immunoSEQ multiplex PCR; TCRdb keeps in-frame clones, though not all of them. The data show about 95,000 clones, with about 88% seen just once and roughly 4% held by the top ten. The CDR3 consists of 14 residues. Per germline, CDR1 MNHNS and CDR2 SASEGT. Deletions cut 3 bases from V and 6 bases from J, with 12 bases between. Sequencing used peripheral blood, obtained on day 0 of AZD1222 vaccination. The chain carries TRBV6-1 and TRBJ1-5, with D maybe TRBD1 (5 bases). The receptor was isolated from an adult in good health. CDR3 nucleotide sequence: TGTGCCAGCAGTGATTCAGGGTGGGGTCAGCCCCAGCATTTT. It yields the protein CASSDSGWGQPQHF.